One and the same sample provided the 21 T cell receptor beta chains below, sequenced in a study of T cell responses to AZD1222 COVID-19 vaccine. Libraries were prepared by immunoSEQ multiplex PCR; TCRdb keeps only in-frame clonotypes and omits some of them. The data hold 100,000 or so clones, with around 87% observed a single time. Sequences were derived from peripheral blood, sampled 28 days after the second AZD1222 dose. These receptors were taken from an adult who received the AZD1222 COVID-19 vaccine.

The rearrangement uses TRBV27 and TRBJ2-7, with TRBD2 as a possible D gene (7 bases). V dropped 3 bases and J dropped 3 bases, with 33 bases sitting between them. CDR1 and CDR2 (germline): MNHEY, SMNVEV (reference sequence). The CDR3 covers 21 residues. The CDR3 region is CASSFAAGAGVAGTNFYEQYF. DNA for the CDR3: TGTGCCAGCAGTTTTGCGGCCGGCGCAGGGGTGGCCGGGACTAACTTCTACGAGCAGTACTTC.

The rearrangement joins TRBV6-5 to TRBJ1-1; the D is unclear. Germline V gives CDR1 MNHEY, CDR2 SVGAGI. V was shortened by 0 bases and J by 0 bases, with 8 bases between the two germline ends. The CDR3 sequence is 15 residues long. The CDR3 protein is CASSYSPGMNTEAFF. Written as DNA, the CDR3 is TGTGCCAGCAGTTACTCGCCAGGTATGAACACTGAAGCTTTCTTT.

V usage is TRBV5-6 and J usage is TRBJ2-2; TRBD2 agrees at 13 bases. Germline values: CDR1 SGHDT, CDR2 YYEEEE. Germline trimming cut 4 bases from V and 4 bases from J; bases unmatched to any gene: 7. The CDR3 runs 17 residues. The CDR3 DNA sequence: TGTGCCAGCAGCCCCACAGGGACTAGCGGGGTCACCGGGGAGCTGTTTTTT. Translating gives CASSPTGTSGVTGELFF.

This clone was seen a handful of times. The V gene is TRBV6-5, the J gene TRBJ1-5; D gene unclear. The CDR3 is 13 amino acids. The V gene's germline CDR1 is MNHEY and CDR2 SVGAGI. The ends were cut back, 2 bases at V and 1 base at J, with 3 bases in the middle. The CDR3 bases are TGTGCCAGCAGTTACGACAGCAATCAGCCCCAGCATTTT. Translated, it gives CASSYDSNQPQHF.

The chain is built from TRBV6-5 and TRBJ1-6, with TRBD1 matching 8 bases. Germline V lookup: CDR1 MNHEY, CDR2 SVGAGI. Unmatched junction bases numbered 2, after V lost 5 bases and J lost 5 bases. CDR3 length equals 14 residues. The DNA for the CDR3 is TGTGCCAGCAGTCAGGGGGCCAATAATTCACCCCTCCACTTT. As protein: CASSQGANNSPLHF.

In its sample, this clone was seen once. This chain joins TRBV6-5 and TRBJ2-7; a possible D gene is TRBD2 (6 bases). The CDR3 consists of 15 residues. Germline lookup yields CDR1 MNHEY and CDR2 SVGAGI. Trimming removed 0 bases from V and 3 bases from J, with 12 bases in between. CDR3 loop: CASSYSGGVGYEQYF. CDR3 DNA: TGTGCCAGCAGTTACTCGGGGGGAGTAGGCTACGAGCAGTACTTC.

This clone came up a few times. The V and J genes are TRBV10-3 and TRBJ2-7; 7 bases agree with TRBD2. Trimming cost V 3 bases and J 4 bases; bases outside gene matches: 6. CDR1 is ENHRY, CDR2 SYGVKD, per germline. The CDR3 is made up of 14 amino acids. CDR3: CAISDSGGSYEQYF. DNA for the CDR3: TGTGCCATCAGTGATTCGGGCGGGAGTTACGAGCAGTACTTC.

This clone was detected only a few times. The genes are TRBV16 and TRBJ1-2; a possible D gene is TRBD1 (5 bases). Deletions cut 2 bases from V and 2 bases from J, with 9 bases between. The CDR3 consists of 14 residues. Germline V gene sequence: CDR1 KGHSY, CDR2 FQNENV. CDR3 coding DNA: TGTGCCAGCAGCCAAGAGGGGATAAACTATGGCTACACCTTC. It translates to CASSQEGINYGYTF.

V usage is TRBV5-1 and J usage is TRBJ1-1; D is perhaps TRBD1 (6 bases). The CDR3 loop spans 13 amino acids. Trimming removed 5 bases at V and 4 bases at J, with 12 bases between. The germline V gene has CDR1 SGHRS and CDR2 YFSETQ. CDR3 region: CASSDGGVTEAFF. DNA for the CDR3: TGCGCCAGCAGTGATGGGGGCGTCACTGAAGCTTTCTTT.

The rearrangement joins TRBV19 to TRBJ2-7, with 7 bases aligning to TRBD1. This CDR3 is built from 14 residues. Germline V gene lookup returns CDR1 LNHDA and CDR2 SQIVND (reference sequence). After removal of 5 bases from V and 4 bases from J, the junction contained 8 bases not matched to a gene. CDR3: CASSPRDSSYEQYF. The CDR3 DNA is TGTGCCAGTAGTCCCCGGGACAGCAGTTACGAGCAGTACTTC.

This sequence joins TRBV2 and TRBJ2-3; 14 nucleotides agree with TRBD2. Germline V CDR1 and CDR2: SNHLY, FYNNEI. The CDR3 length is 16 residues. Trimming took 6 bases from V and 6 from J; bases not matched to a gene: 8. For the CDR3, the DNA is TGTGCCAGCAGCCCAGAGGGACTAGCGGGGGCGGATACGCAGTATTTT. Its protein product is CASSPEGLAGADTQYF.

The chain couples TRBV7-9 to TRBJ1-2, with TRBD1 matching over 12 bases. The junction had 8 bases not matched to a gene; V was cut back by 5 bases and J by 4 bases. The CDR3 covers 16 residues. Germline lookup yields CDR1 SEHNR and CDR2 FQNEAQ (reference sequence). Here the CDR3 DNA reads TGTGCCAGCAGCCCCTCCGGGACAGGGGGCGGCTATGGCTACACCTTC. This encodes CASSPSGTGGGYGYTF.

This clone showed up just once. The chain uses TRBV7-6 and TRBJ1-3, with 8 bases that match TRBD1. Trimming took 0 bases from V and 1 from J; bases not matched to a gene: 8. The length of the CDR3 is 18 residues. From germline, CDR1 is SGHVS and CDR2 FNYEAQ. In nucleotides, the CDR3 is TGTGCCAGCAGCTTAGCGAGGACAGGGTGGTTGTCTGGAAACACCATATATTTT. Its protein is CASSLARTGWLSGNTIYF.

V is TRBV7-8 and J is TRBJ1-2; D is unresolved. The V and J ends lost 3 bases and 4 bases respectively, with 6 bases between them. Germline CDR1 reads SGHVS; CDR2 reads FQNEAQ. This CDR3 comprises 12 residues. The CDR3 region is CASSFEGYGYTF. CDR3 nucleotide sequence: TGTGCCAGCAGCTTCGAAGGCTATGGCTACACCTTC.

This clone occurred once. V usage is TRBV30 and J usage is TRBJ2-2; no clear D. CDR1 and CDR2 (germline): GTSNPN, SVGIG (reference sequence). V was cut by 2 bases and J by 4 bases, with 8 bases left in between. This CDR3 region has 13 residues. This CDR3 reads CAWSQSSTGELFF. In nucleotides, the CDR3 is TGTGCCTGGAGTCAAAGTAGCACCGGGGAGCTGTTTTTT.

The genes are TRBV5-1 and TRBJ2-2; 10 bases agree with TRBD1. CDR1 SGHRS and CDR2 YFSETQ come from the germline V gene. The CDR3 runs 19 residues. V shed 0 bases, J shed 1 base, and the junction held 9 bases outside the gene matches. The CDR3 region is CASSLVPDRGPGNTGELFF. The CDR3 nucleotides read TGCGCCAGCAGCTTGGTGCCTGACAGGGGGCCAGGGAACACCGGGGAGCTGTTTTTT.

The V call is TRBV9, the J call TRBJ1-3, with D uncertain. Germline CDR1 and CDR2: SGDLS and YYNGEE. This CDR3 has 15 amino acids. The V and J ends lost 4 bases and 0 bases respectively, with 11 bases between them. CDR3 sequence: CASSPRHSSGNTIYF. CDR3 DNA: TGTGCCAGCAGCCCCCGACACAGCTCTGGAAACACCATATATTTT.

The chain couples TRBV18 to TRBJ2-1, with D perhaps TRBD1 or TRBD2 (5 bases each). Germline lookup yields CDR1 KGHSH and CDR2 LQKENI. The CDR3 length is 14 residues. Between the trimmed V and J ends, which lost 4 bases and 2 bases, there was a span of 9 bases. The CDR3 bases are TGTGCCAGCTCACGGGGGTATACCTACAATGAGCAGTTCTTC. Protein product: CASSRGYTYNEQFF.

The CDR3 here is CASSFSGIRNEQYF. The CDR3 nucleotides are TGTGCCAGCAGTTTCTCGGGAATCCGGAACGAGCAGTACTTC. The chain carries TRBV6-2 or TRBV6-3 and TRBJ2-7; D is possibly TRBD2 (5 bases). The germline V gene encodes CDR1 MNHEY and CDR2 SVGEGT. CDR3 length equals 14 residues. V dropped 4 bases and J dropped 5 bases, with 15 bases sitting between them.

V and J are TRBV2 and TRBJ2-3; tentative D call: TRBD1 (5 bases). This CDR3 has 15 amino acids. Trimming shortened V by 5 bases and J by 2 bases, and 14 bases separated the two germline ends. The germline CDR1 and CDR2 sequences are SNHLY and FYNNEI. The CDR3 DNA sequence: TGTGCCAGCAGTCTCGACAGCTGGAACACAGATACGCAGTATTTT. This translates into CASSLDSWNTDTQYF.

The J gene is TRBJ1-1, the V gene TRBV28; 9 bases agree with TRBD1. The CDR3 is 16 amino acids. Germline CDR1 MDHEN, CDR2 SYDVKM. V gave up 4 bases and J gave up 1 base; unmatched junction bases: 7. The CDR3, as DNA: TGTGCCAGCAGTTCCGGGACAGGGCATTGGAACACTGAAGCTTTCTTT. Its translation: CASSSGTGHWNTEAFF.